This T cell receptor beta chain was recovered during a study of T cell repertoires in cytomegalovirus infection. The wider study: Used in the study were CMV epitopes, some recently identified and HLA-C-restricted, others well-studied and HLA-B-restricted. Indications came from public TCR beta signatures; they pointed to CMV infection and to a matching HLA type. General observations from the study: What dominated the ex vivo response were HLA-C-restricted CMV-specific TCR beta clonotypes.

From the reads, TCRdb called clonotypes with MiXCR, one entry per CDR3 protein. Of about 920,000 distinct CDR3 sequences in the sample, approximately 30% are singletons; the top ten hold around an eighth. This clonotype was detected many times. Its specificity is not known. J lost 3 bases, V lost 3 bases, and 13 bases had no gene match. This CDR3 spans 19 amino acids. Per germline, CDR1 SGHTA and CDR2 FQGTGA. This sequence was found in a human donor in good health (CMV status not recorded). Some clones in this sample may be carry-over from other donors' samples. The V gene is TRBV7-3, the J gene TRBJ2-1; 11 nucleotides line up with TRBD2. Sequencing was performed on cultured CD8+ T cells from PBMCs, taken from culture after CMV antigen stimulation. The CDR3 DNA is TGTGCCAGCAGCTTGTCTAGCGGGGGGCCGCTTCGCGACTACAATGAGCAGTTCTTC. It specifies CASSLSSGGPLRDYNEQFF.